This TCR beta chain was profiled in a study of neurological immune-mediated disorders. Study-wide points: When the repertoires were grouped phylogenetically, those of 18 of the 34 multiple sclerosis patients came together in a single cluster of related CDR3 sequences, which points to a possible repertoire-level signature. In HTLV-1-associated myelopathy, TCR clonal expansion was greatest, whereas multiple sclerosis had the least, falling below healthy controls.

The time point: longitudinal time-point 1 (baseline). Unsorted libraries were prepared from 2 million PBMCs that had been stored at -80 C. One entry per CDR3 protein, called by TCRdb with MiXCR from the 5' RACE reads. The repertoire holds about 40,000 distinct CDR3 sequences, with about 3.2% as singletons. Ten or more counts support this clonotype. Its specificity is unknown. Trimming shortened V by 2 bases and J by 7 bases, and 9 bases separated the two germline ends. Per germline, CDR1 MNHEY and CDR2 SVGEGT. CDR3 length: 13 amino acids. The V call is TRBV6-2 or TRBV6-3, the J call TRBJ2-1; D is unclear. The source is a woman aged 55-70 years with multiple sclerosis. Sequenced input: PBMCs. The CDR3 region is CASSYGPLNEQFF. The DNA for the CDR3 is TGTGCCAGCAGTTACGGCCCGTTGAATGAGCAGTTCTTC.